Each of the 11 T cell receptor beta chains below was sequenced from the same sample in a study of blood T cell repertoires in COVID-19. Assay: immunoSEQ multiplex PCR; the TCRdb copy retains only in-frame clones and omits some. Of tens of thousands of clones listed, roughly 80% are singletons. Sequenced input: peripheral blood. The receptors stem from a human donor in a cohort sampled during active COVID-19.

The gene calls are TRBV23-1 and TRBJ2-7; 7 bases match TRBD1. TRBV23-1 is an ORF for which the function is uncertain. V shed 4 bases and J 0 bases; nucleotides not matched to a gene: 6. This CDR3 region has 15 residues. CDR3 sequence: CASSPKTGLSYEQYF. The CDR3 DNA is TGCGCCAGCAGTCCTAAGACAGGGCTCTCCTACGAGCAGTACTTC.

The chain links TRBV30 to TRBJ2-2; TRBD1 matches at 10 bases. The junction had 8 bases not matched to a gene; V was cut back by 0 bases and J by 4 bases. CDR1 GTSNPN and CDR2 SVGIG come from the germline V gene (reference sequence). This CDR3 has 17 amino acids. CDR3 in DNA: TGTGCCTGGAGTGTGGGGTTCGGGACAGGGGCCACCGGGGAGCTGTTTTTT. This gives the protein CAWSVGFGTGATGELFF.

The genes are TRBV4-3 and TRBJ1-2; 7 positions agree with TRBD1. The CDR3 has 14 amino acids. Germline V gene data show CDR1 as LGHNA and CDR2 as YSLEER. Losses at the gene ends were 6 bases for V and 4 bases for J; bases not matched to a gene: 8. The CDR3 loop reads CASRGPGGSYGYTF. The CDR3 DNA sequence: TGCGCCAGCAGGGGGCCAGGGGGTAGCTATGGCTACACCTTC.

The V call is TRBV6-2 or TRBV6-3, the J call TRBJ2-7; TRBD1 matches 11 bases. This CDR3 spans 18 amino acids. V lost 5 bases, J lost 0 bases, and 12 bases stayed unmatched. Germline V gene lookup returns CDR1 MNHEY and CDR2 SVGEGT. CDR3 nucleotides: TGTGCCAGCAGTCGTTGGACAGGGGGCCCCTTTAGCTCCTACGAGCAGTACTTC. Its translation is CASSRWTGGPFSSYEQYF.

V is TRBV9 and J is TRBJ1-1, with a tentative D call TRBD1 (5 bases). V dropped 2 bases and J dropped 2 bases, with 10 bases sitting between them. CDR3 length: 14 amino acids. CDR1 SGDLS and CDR2 YYNGEE come from the germline V gene. For the CDR3, the DNA is TGTGCCAGCAGCGTTTACAGGATAAACACTGAAGCTTTCTTT. Encoded protein: CASSVYRINTEAFF.

The rearrangement uses TRBV5-4 and TRBJ2-1; 7 bases line up with TRBD1. The V gene's germline CDR1 is SGHNT and CDR2 YYREEE (reference sequence). The CDR3 length is 16 residues. J gave up 0 bases and V 4 bases, and 7 bases lay outside the gene matches. CDR3 DNA sequence: TGTGCCAGCAGCCCGAAACAGGGGAGCTCCTACAATGAGCAGTTCTTC. Translation: CASSPKQGSSYNEQFF.

About this clone itself: A much larger clone lies a single base off, so this may be a read error. The V and J genes are TRBV5-4 and TRBJ2-3, with TRBD2 matching 8 bases. The CDR3 extends over 12 amino acids. Germline lookup yields CDR1 SGHNT and CDR2 YYREEE (reference sequence). Germline trimming cut 4 bases from V and 5 bases from J; bases unmatched to any gene: 0. CDR3 protein: CASSRGGDTQYF. The CDR3 DNA is TGTGCCAGCAGCCGGGGGGGAGATACGCAGTATTTT. The full variable domain, in which reference TRBV5-4 and TRBJ2-3 provide the parts outside the CDR3, is ETGVTQSPTHLIKTRGQQVTLRCSSQSGHNTVSWYQQALGQGPQFIFQYYREEENGRGNFPPRFSGLQFPNYSSELNVNALELDDSALYLCASSRGGDTQYFGPGTRLTVL.

This clone appeared a single time. V is TRBV5-1 and J is TRBJ2-1, with TRBD2 matching 8 bases. Germline CDR1 SGHRS, CDR2 YFSETQ. This CDR3 spans 16 amino acids. V lost 9 bases, J lost 2 bases, and 13 bases stayed unmatched. As DNA, the CDR3 is TGCGCCAACCCGAGCGGGGGCAGGGGCACCTACAATGAGCAGTTCTTC. Translation: CANPSGGRGTYNEQFF.

V gene TRBV21-1 combines with J gene TRBJ1-2; TRBD1 reflects the table's D call only, with no check against the DNA. TRBV21-1 is flagged as a pseudogene. This CDR3 is 16 amino acids long. DNA of the CDR3: TGTGCCAGCAGCAAAGCCCCGGGACAGGACATCTATGGCTACACCTTC. As protein: CASSKAPGQDIYGYTF.

This chain links TRBV6-5 with TRBJ1-1, with D unresolved. Trimming removed 1 base at V and 6 bases at J, with 15 bases between. Per the germline V gene, CDR1 is MNHEY and CDR2 is SVGAGI. There are 15 residues in the CDR3. The CDR3 reads CASSYYQVSSAEAFF. The CDR3 DNA sequence: TGTGCCAGCAGTTACTACCAGGTTTCGTCGGCTGAAGCTTTCTTT.

The chain joins TRBV25-1 to TRBJ2-7, with 9 bases fitting TRBD1. Germline loops: CDR1 MGHDK, CDR2 SYGVNS. The CDR3 runs 15 residues. Trimming removed 10 bases from V and 4 bases from J; junction bases left unmatched: 14. CDR3 in DNA: TGTGCCACCTCAAAGGGGGGACAGGGAAGGTACGAGCAGTACTTC. It translates to CATSKGGQGRYEQYF.